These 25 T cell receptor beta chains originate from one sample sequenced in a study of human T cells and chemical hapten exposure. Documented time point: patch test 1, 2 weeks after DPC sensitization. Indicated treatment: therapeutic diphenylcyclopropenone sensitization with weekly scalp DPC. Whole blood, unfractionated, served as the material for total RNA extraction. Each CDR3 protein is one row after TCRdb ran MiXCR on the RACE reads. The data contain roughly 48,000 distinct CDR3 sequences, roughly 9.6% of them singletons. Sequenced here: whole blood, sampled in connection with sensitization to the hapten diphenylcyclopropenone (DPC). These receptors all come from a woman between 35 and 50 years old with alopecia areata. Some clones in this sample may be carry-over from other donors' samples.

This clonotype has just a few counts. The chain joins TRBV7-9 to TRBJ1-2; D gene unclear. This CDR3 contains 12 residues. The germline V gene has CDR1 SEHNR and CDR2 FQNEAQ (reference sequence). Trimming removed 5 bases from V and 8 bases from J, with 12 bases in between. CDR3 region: CASSPGPRGYTF. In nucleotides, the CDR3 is TGTGCCAGCAGCCCCGGACCACGCGGCTACACCTTC.

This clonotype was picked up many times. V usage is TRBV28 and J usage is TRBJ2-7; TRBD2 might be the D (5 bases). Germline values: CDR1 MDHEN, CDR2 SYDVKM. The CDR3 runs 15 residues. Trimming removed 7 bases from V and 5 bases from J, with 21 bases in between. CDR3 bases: TGTGCCAGCACCCCTGGGAGCGTCCCTAGGGACGAGCAGTACTTC. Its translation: CASTPGSVPRDEQYF.

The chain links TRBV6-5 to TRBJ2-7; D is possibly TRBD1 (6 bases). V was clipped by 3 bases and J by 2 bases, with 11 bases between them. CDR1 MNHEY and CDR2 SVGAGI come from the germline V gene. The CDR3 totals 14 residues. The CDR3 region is CASSYTGHTYEQYF. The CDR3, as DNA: TGTGCCAGCAGTTATACGGGACACACCTACGAGCAGTACTTC.

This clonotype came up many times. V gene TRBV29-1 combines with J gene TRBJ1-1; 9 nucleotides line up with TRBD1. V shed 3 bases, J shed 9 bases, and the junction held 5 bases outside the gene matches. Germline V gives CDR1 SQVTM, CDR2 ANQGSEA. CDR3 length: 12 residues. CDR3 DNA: TGCAGCGTTGAGTACAGGGGGCAACAAGCTTTCTTT. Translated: CSVEYRGQQAFF.

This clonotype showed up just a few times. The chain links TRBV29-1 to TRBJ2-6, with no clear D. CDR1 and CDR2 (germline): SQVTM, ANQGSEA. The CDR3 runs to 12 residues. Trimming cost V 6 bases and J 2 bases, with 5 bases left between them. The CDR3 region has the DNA TGCAGCGTGATGGCTGGGGCCAACGTCCTGACTTTC. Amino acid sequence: CSVMAGANVLTF.

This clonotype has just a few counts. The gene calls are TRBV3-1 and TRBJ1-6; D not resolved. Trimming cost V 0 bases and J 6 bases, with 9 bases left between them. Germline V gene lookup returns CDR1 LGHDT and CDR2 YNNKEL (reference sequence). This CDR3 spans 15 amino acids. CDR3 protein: CASSQDVLRNSPLHF. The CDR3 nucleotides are TGTGCCAGCAGCCAAGACGTTCTGCGTAATTCACCCCTCCACTTT. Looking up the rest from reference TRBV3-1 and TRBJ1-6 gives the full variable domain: DTAVSQTPKYLVTQMGNDKSIKCEQNLGHDTMYWYKQDSKKFLKIMFSYNNKELIINETVPNRFSPKSPDKAHLNLHINSLELGDSAVYFCASSQDVLRNSPLHFGNGTRLTVT.

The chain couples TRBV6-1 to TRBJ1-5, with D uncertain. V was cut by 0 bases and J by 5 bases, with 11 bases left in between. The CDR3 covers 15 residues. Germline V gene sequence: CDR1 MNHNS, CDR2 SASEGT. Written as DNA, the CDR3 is TGTGCCAGCAGTGAAGCGGGAGAATACCATCAGCCCCAGCATTTT. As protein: CASSEAGEYHQPQHF.

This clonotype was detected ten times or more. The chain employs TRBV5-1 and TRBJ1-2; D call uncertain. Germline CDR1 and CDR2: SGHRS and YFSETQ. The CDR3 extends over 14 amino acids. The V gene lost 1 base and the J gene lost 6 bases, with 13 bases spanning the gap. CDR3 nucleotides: TGCGCCAGCAGCTTGTCTTCCGGGTTTGATGGCTACACCTTC. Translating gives CASSLSSGFDGYTF.

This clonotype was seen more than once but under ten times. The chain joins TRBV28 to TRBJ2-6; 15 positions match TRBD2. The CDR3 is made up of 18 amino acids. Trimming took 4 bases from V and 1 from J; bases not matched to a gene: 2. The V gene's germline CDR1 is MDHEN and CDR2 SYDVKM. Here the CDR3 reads CASSSGTSGRSGANVLTF. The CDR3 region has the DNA TGTGCCAGCAGTTCCGGGACTAGCGGGAGGTCTGGGGCCAACGTCCTGACTTTC.

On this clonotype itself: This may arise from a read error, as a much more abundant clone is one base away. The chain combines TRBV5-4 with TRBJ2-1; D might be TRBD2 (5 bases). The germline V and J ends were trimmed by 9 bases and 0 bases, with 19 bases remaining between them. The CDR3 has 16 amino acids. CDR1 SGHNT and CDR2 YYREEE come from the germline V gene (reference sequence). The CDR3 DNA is TGTGCCACCCAATACCAAGGCGGGCACTCCTACAATGAGCAGTTCTTC. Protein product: CATQYQGGHSYNEQFF.

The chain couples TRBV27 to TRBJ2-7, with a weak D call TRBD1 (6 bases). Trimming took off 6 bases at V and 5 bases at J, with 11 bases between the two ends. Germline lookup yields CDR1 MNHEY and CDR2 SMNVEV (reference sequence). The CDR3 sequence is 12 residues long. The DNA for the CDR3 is TGTGCCAGCAGCACAGGGATCAACGAGCAGTACTTC. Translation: CASSTGINEQYF.

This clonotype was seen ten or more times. Here the CDR3 DNA reads TGTGCCAGCAGCCAGGGACAGGGGGTGAACACTGAAGCTTTCTTT. It codes for CASSQGQGVNTEAFF. The chain is built from TRBV7-6 and TRBJ1-1, with 11 bases that match TRBD1. Germline trimming cut 5 bases from V and 0 bases from J; bases unmatched to any gene: 2. CDR1 SGHVS and CDR2 FNYEAQ come from the germline V gene. CDR3 length equals 15 residues.

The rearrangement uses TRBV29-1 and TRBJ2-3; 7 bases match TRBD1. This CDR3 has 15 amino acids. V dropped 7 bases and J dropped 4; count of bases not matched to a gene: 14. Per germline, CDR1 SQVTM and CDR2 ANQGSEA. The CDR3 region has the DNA TGCAGCGGTGATACAGGGGCCTCCTCTCCAGATACGCAGTATTTT. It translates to CSGDTGASSPDTQYF.

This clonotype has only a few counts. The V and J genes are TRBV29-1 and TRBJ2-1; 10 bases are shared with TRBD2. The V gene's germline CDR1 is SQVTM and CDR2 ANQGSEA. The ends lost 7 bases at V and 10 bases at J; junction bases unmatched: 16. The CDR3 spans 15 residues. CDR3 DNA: TGCAGCGCCATGACCCTAGCGGGGGTCACTGGGGAGCAGTTCTTC. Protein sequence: CSAMTLAGVTGEQFF.

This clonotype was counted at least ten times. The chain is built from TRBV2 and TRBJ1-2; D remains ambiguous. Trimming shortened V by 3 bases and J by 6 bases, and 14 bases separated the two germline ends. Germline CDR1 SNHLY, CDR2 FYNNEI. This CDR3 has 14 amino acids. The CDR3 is CASSDEIDPDGYTF. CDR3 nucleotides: TGTGCCAGCAGTGACGAAATCGATCCGGATGGCTACACCTTC. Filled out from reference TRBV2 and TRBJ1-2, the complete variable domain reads EPEVTQTPSHQVTQMGQEVILRCVPISNHLYFYWYRQILGQKVEFLVSFYNNEISEKSEIFDDQFSVERPDGSNFTLKIRSTKLEDSAMYFCASSDEIDPDGYTFGSGTRLTVV.

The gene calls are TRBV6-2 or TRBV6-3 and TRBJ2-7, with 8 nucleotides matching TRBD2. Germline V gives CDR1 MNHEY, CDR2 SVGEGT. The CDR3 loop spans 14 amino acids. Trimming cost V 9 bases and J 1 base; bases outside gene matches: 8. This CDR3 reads CASDAGGISYEQYF. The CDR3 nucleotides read TGTGCCAGTGATGCGGGAGGTATATCCTACGAGCAGTACTTC.

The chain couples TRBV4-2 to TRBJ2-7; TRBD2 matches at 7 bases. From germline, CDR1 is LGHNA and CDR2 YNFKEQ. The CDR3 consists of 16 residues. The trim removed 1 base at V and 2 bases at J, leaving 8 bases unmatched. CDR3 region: CASSQVQASGTYEQYF. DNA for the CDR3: TGTGCCAGCAGCCAAGTTCAGGCTAGCGGAACCTACGAGCAGTACTTC.

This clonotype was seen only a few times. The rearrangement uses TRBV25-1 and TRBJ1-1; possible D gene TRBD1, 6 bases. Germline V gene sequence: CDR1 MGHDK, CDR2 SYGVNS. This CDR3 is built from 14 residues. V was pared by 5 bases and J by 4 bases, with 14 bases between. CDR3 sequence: CASSPGGRGTEAFF. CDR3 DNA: TGTGCCAGCAGTCCCGGGGGCAGGGGCACTGAAGCTTTCTTT.

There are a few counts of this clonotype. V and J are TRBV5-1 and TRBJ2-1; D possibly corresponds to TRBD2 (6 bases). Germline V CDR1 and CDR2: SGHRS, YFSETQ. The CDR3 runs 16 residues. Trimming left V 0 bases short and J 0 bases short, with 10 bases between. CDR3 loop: CASSLAGTYSYNEQFF. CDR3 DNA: TGCGCCAGCAGCTTGGCCGGGACTTACTCCTACAATGAGCAGTTCTTC.

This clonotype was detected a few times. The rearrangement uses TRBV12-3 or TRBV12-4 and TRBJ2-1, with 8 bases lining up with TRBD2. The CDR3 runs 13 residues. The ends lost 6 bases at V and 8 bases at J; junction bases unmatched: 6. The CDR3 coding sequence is TGTGCCAGCAGCCCCCCGGGACTAGATGAGCAGTTCTTC. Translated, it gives CASSPPGLDEQFF.

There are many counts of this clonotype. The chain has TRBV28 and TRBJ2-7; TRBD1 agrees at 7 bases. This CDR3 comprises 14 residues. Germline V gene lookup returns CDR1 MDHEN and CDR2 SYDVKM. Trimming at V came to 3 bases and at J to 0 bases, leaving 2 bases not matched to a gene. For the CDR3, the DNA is TGTGCCAGCAGTTTGGGACAGCGCTCCTACGAGCAGTACTTC. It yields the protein CASSLGQRSYEQYF.

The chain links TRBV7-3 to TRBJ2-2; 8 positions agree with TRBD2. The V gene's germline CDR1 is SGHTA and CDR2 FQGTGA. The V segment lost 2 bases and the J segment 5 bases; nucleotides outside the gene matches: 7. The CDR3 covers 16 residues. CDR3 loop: CASSLDGRAGTGELFF. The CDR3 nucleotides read TGTGCCAGCAGCTTAGACGGGAGGGCCGGGACCGGGGAGCTGTTTTTT. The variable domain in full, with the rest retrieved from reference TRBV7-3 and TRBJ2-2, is GAGVSQTPSNKVTEKGKYVELRCDPISGHTALYWYRQSLGQGPEFLIYFQGTGAADDSGLPNDRFFAVRPEGSVSTLKIQRTERGDSAVYLCASSLDGRAGTGELFFGEGSRLTVL.

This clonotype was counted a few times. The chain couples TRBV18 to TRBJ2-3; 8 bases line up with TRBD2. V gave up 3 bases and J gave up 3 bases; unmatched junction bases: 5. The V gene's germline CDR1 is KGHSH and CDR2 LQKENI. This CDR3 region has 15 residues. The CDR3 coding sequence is TGTGCCAGCTCACCCGGGGGGGGCCCGACAGATACGCAGTATTTT. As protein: CASSPGGGPTDTQYF.

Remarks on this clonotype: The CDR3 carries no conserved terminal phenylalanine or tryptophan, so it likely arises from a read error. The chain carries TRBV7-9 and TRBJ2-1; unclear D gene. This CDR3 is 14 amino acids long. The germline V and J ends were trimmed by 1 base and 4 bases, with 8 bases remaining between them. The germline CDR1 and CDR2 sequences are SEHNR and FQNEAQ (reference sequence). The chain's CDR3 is CASSLDTSYNEQFY. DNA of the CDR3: TGTGCCAGCAGCTTAGATACTTCGTACAATGAGCAGTTCTAC.

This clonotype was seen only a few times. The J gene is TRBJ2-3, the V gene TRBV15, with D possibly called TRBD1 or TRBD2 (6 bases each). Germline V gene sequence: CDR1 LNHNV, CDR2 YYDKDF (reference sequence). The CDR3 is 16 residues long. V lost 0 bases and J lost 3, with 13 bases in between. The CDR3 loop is CATSREYGGQTDTQYF. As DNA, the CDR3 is TGTGCCACCAGCAGAGAGTATGGGGGGCAAACAGATACGCAGTATTTT.